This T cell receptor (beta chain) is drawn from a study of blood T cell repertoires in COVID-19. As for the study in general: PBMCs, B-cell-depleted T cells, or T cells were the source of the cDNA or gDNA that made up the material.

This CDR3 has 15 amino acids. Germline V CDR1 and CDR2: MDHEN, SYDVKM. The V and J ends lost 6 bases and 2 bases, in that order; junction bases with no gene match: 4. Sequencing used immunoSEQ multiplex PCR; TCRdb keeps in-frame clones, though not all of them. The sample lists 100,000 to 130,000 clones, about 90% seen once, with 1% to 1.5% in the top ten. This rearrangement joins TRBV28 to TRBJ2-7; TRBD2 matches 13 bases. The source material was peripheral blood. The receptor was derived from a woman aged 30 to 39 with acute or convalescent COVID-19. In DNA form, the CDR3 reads TGTGCCAGCAGACCCGGACTAGCGGGGGCCTACGAGCAGTACTTC. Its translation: CASRPGLAGAYEQYF.